This TCR beta chain was profiled in a study of cytomegalovirus exposure and HLA in healthy donors. Overall study: A previous analysis identified 100 million or so unique TCR beta sequences derived from 180 million or so T cells. Findings and caveats of the study: Immune exposure data for these donors was limited to CMV serostatus.

The V gene lost 3 bases and the J gene lost 8 bases, with 5 bases spanning the gap. The germline CDR1 and CDR2 sequences are LGHNT and FRNRAP. This CDR3 is 11 amino acids long. With 60 Vbeta and 13 Jbeta primers, the PCR was carried out. Here immunoSEQ multiplex PCR was the method, and the copy in TCRdb shows in-frame clones only, minus some. This table has around 140,000 clones, around 80% appearing once. Comments on this clone: Its cognate antigen is unknown.

The gene calls are TRBV12-5 and TRBJ2-1; the D is unclear. The material sequenced was PBMCs. This TCR derives from a female donor in good health and CMV-seronegative. CDR3 sequence (DNA): TGTGCTAGTGGTTTACGCGATGAGCAGTTCTTC. Translating it yields CASGLRDEQFF.